The source of this TCR beta chain is a study of radiotherapy plus CTLA-4 blockade in lung cancer. Looked up from germline, CDR1 is SGHRS and CDR2 is YFSETQ. This CDR3 has 16 residues. Trimming at V came to 4 bases and at J to 0 bases, leaving 5 bases not matched to a gene. This clone has only a few counts. The antigen is unknown. Findings and caveats of the study: Early clonal dynamics of blood T cells, together with interferon-beta, were reported as the best response predictor.

Libraries were prepared by immunoSEQ multiplex PCR; TCRdb keeps only in-frame clonotypes and omits some of them. The sample includes about 97,000 clones, 60% to 75% seen only once; the top ten take 2.8%. The chain carries TRBV5-1 and TRBJ1-1; TRBD1 matches 11 bases. The receptor was derived from a human donor with non-small cell lung cancer who had a partial response to radiotherapy plus ipilimumab. Some clones in this sample may be carry-over from other donors' samples. This specimen consisted of peripheral blood, obtained from a patient treated with radiotherapy plus ipilimumab. The DNA for the CDR3 is TGCGCCAGCAGCCCGGACAGGGGGCATCTGAACACTGAAGCTTTCTTT. It encodes CASSPDRGHLNTEAFF.